The sequence of this TCR beta chain was determined in a study of T cell responses to AZD1222 COVID-19 vaccine. The method was immunoSEQ multiplex PCR; TCRdb's version includes in-frame clones alone and lacks a portion of them. The sample has about 110,000 clones, roughly 93% seen once. The V and J ends lost 2 bases and 0 bases respectively, with 11 bases between them. CDR1 is KGHSH, CDR2 LQKENI, per germline. The CDR3 covers 16 residues. Broader study findings: Clonal diversity was possibly underestimated, and white British individuals and females predominated among donors.

Comments on this clone: Its antigen is as yet unknown.

J is TRBJ1-3 and V is TRBV18, with D uncertain. The TCR originated in an adult who received the AZD1222 COVID-19 vaccine. The specimen comprised peripheral blood, sampled 28 days after the second AZD1222 dose. CDR3 sequence reads: CASSPSTLSSGNTIYF. CDR3 nucleotides: TGTGCCAGCTCACCAAGTACTTTGAGCTCTGGAAACACCATATATTTT.